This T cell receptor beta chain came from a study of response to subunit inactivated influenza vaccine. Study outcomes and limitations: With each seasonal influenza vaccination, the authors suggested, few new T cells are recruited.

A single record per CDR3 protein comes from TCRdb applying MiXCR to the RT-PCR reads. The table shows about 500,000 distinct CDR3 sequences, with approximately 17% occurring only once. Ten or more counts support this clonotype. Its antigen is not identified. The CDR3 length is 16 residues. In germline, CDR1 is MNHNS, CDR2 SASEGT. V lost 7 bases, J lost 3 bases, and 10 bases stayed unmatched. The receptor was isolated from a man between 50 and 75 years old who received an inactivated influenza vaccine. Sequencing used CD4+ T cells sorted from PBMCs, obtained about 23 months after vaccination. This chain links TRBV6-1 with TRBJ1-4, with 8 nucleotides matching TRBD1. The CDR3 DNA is TGTGCCAGCAATATAATACAGGGGGAAGCTAATGAAAAACTGTTTTTT. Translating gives CASNIIQGEANEKLFF.